The 10 T cell receptor beta chains in this list originate from one sample, sequenced in a study of blood T cell repertoires in COVID-19. Profiled with immunoSEQ multiplex PCR; TCRdb holds only in-frame clones, not every one. The sample carries some 150,000 clones, around 86% recorded once. Source material: peripheral blood. All receptors derive from an elderly woman in a cohort sampled during active or convalescent COVID-19.

This sequence joins TRBV6-5 and TRBJ1-6; weak D call: TRBD1 (6 bases). The CDR3 extends over 15 amino acids. Looked up from germline, CDR1 is MNHEY and CDR2 is SVGAGI. Trimming removed 8 bases from V and 10 bases from J, with 21 bases in between. In nucleotides, the CDR3 is TGTGCCAGCCCATCCAGTGGGCAGGGGAACTCACCCCTCCACTTT. This encodes CASPSSGQGNSPLHF.

The chain couples TRBV7-9 to TRBJ2-7; D gene uncertain. The germline V gene has CDR1 SEHNR and CDR2 FQNEAQ (reference sequence). V was cut by 6 bases and J by 4 bases, with 10 bases left in between. CDR3 length equals 12 residues. The CDR3 region has the DNA TGTGCCAGCAGATTAACCCGGTACGAGCAGTACTTC. As protein: CASRLTRYEQYF.

The rearrangement uses TRBV14 and TRBJ1-2; D gene uncertain. From germline, CDR1 is SGHDN and CDR2 FVKESK. The CDR3 covers 15 residues. The V gene lost 4 bases and the J gene lost 7 bases, with 19 bases spanning the gap. CDR3 protein: CASSRSGPGRGGYTF. The CDR3 region has the DNA TGTGCCAGCAGCCGCTCTGGTCCTGGGCGGGGTGGCTACACCTTC. Filled out from reference TRBV14 and TRBJ1-2, the complete variable domain reads EAGVTQFPSHSVIEKGQTVTLRCDPISGHDNLYWYRRVMGKEIKFLLHFVKESKQDESGMPNNRFLAERTGGTYSTLKVQPAELEDSGVYFCASSRSGPGRGGYTFGSGTRLTVV.

The rearrangement links TRBV5-1 to TRBJ1-2; tentatively, D is TRBD1 (5 bases). Trimming left V 1 base short and J 1 base short, with 14 bases between. Per germline, CDR1 SGHRS and CDR2 YFSETQ. The CDR3 is made up of 16 amino acids. CDR3 loop: CASSLNGAALNYGYTF. The CDR3 nucleotides read TGCGCCAGCAGCTTGAATGGGGCAGCACTTAACTATGGCTACACCTTC.

This clone was picked up one time. The rearrangement uses TRBV9 and TRBJ2-1; 7 bases map to TRBD1. V lost 4 bases and J lost 8; bases outside the gene matches: 9. Germline CDR1 and CDR2: SGDLS and YYNGEE. CDR3 length: 14 amino acids. The CDR3: CASSLPPRGHEQFF. CDR3 sequence (DNA): TGTGCCAGCAGCTTACCTCCTAGGGGGCATGAGCAGTTCTTC.

J is TRBJ2-3 and V is TRBV21-1; TRBD2 is the table's D call and was not checked against the DNA. TRBV21-1 is designated a pseudogene. This CDR3 is built from 19 residues. CDR3 protein: CASPKGTSGSCPSTDTQYF. For the CDR3, the DNA is TGTGCCAGCCCAAAAGGGACTAGCGGATCCTGCCCTAGCACAGATACGCAGTATTTT.

This clone appeared a single time. The V call is TRBV5-8, the J call TRBJ1-5; the D is unclear. V shed 3 bases and J shed 7 bases, with 17 bases lying between them. In germline, CDR1 is SGHTS, CDR2 YDEGEE. The CDR3 is made up of 15 amino acids. Written as DNA, the CDR3 is TGTGCCAGCAGCTCTACCCAACTATCTGGGCAGCCCCAGCATTTT. It specifies CASSSTQLSGQPQHF.

The CDR3 DNA sequence: TGTGCCAGCAGCTTAAGGGGGTGGTACAATGAGCAGTTCTTC. As protein: CASSLRGWYNEQFF. This chain joins TRBV7-2 and TRBJ2-1; the D gene is possibly TRBD1 (6 bases). This CDR3 has 14 amino acids. Trimming pared 2 bases from V and 4 bases from J, leaving 9 bases between. The germline V gene has CDR1 SGHTA and CDR2 FQGNSA.

The chain carries TRBV2 and TRBJ2-1, with 10 bases matching TRBD1. The ends lost 5 bases at V and 4 bases at J; junction bases unmatched: 5. Germline V gene data show CDR1 as SNHLY and CDR2 as FYNNEI. The CDR3 totals 15 residues. The chain's CDR3 is CASSLSGQGYNEQFF. CDR3 nucleotides: TGTGCCAGCAGTCTGTCGGGACAGGGGTACAATGAGCAGTTCTTC.

The rearrangement joins TRBV11-2 to TRBJ2-2; a weak D match, TRBD1 (6 bases). Looked up from germline, CDR1 is SGHAT and CDR2 is FQNNGV. Trimming shortened V by 1 base and J by 4 bases, and 10 bases separated the two germline ends. The CDR3 covers 15 residues. The CDR3 loop is CASSLGLTGTGELFF. The CDR3 nucleotides read TGTGCCAGCAGCTTAGGCCTGACAGGCACCGGGGAGCTGTTTTTT.